A single sample is the source of the 26 T cell receptor beta chains below, sequenced in a study of T cells in Graves' hyperthyroidism and ophthalmopathy (dated by TCRdb to the late 2010s). Library preparation employed multiplex PCR. Instrument used: Illumina HiSeq 2000. The TCR beta CDR3 regions were amplified from RNA transcripts. The TCR CDR3 was subjected to a first round of RT-PCR using the HTBI primer set and the Qiagen OneStep RT-PCR kit. The public reads were run again by TCRdb, first through fastp at Q25 and then through MiXCR, and only productive beta chains were kept. Identical CDR3 protein sequences are pooled into one entry, listed with their most common genes and DNA. A total of under 250,000 distinct CDR3 sequences appear in this sample, approximately 25% of them only once. Around 32% of the sample is held by the ten biggest clonotypes. The sample taken for sequencing was blood. The receptors come from a woman between 40 and 55 years old with Graves' ophthalmopathy.

This clonotype came up many times. The chain links TRBV7-9 to TRBJ2-7, with D perhaps matching TRBD1 or TRBD2 (5 bases each). Trimming removed 5 bases at V and 5 bases at J, with 13 bases between. Germline assignment: CDR1 SEHNR and CDR2 FQNEAQ (reference sequence). The CDR3 runs to 13 residues. The CDR3 coding sequence is TGTGCCAGCAGCCAACAAGGGACGAACGAGCAGTACTTC. This codes for CASSQQGTNEQYF.

Concerning this clonotype itself: A much larger clone lies one base from this, so it may be a read error. V usage is TRBV20-1 and J usage is TRBJ2-7; the match to TRBD2 covers 8 bases. Germline V CDR1 and CDR2: DFQATT, SNEGSKA (reference sequence). The CDR3 is 15 residues long. V lost 4 bases, J lost 0 bases, and 8 bases stayed unmatched. This CDR3 is CSAIPPLAGSYEQYF. The CDR3 bases are TGCAGTGCTATACCTCCCCTAGCGGGCTCCTACGAGCAGTACTTC.

This clonotype appeared a few times. A much larger clone lies one base from this, so it may be a read error. The chain uses TRBV11-2 and TRBJ2-3; 8 nucleotides line up with TRBD1. CDR1 is SGHAT, CDR2 FQNNGV, per germline. The V segment lost 6 bases and the J segment 4 bases; nucleotides outside the gene matches: 12. The CDR3 has 16 amino acids. The CDR3 protein is CASRLGTGGSSDTQYF. The CDR3, as DNA: TGTGCCAGCAGATTGGGTACAGGGGGGAGCTCAGATACGCAGTATTTT.

In the case of this clonotype: One end of the junction varies from germline; a read error may be responsible. The genes are TRBV13 and TRBJ2-5; either TRBD1 or TRBD2 may supply D (5 bases each). Germline CDR1 reads PRHDT; CDR2 reads FYEKMQ (reference sequence). This CDR3 is built from 14 residues. The CDR3 region is CASSLVQGLGTQHF. CDR3 sequence (DNA): TGTGCCAGCAGCTTAGTTCAGGGTTTAGGGACCCAGCACTTC.

In its sample, this clonotype was seen many times. This rearrangement joins TRBV6-5 to TRBJ2-3; D gene ambiguous. The V gene lost 1 base and the J gene lost 2 bases, with 10 bases spanning the gap. CDR1 is MNHEY, CDR2 SVGAGI, per germline. The CDR3 consists of 15 residues. The CDR3 region has the DNA TGTGCCAGCAGTTACTTAGCAGACACCACAGATACGCAGTATTTT. Its protein product is CASSYLADTTDTQYF.

The gene calls are TRBV6-1 and TRBJ2-2; 9 nucleotides match TRBD2. The V segment lost 6 bases and the J segment 8 bases; nucleotides outside the gene matches: 13. The CDR3 is made up of 16 amino acids. Germline values: CDR1 MNHNS, CDR2 SASEGT. In DNA, the CDR3 is TGTGCCAGCAGACAACTAAGACTAGCGGTTGGGGGGGAGCTGTTTTTT. Protein product: CASRQLRLAVGGELFF.

The sample holds many counts of this clonotype. V is TRBV5-1 and J is TRBJ2-7; 8 bases are shared with TRBD1. The CDR3 consists of 14 residues. J was trimmed by 5 bases and V by 4 bases; bases with no gene match: 8. Germline CDR1 and CDR2: SGHRS and YFSETQ. The CDR3 nucleotides read TGCGCCAGCAGCGCGGGACAGGCTAAGAACGAGCAGTACTTC. This gives the protein CASSAGQAKNEQYF.

DNA for the CDR3: TGTGCCAGCAGCCTTAGGGACAGCCAGGGCGAGCAGTACTTC. Its protein product is CASSLRDSQGEQYF. The V gene is TRBV3-1, the J gene TRBJ2-7; 7 bases match TRBD1. CDR3 length equals 14 residues. CDR1 is LGHDT and CDR2 is YNNKEL in the germline V gene (reference sequence). V shed 4 bases and J 6 bases; nucleotides not matched to a gene: 9.

This clonotype was observed at least ten times. V and J are TRBV19 and TRBJ2-7; 11 nucleotides line up with TRBD1. V gave up 8 bases and J gave up 5 bases; unmatched junction bases: 8. This CDR3 has 14 amino acids. CDR1 is LNHDA and CDR2 is SQIVND in the germline V gene (reference sequence). The CDR3 is CASDPGTGGHEQYF. DNA for the CDR3: TGTGCCAGTGACCCCGGGACAGGGGGGCACGAGCAGTACTTC.

The V gene is TRBV19, the J gene TRBJ1-5; 7 nucleotides line up with TRBD1. J lost 2 bases, V lost 4 bases, and 8 bases had no gene match. The V gene's germline CDR1 is LNHDA and CDR2 SQIVND (reference sequence). This CDR3 region has 16 residues. The CDR3 is CASSNYRGGGNQPQHF. As DNA, the CDR3 is TGTGCCAGTAGTAACTACAGGGGAGGAGGCAATCAGCCCCAGCATTTT.

This clonotype occurred many times. The chain uses TRBV2 and TRBJ2-1, with TRBD2 identical over 11 bases. Germline V CDR1 and CDR2: SNHLY, FYNNEI. This CDR3 spans 15 amino acids. J was trimmed by 10 bases and V by 4 bases; bases with no gene match: 9. DNA for the CDR3: TGTGCCAGCAGTGGAGGTAGTAGCGGGAGGGCAGAGCAGTTCTTC. Translating gives CASSGGSSGRAEQFF.

This clonotype was found many times. The chain couples TRBV5-1 to TRBJ2-7; D remains ambiguous. The CDR3 consists of 14 residues. The V end was cut by 0 bases, the J end by 3 bases, with 10 bases between. The V gene's germline CDR1 is SGHRS and CDR2 YFSETQ. In nucleotides, the CDR3 is TGCGCCAGCAGCTTGGCGGTGCACAGCTACGAGCAGTACTTC. It translates to CASSLAVHSYEQYF.

This clonotype was observed at least ten times. The chain is built from TRBV2 and TRBJ2-1; TRBD2 agrees at 9 bases. J was trimmed by 2 bases and V by 2 bases; bases with no gene match: 7. Germline CDR1 reads SNHLY; CDR2 reads FYNNEI. The CDR3 sequence is 17 residues long. The CDR3: CASSEILAGPTYNEQFF. CDR3 DNA: TGTGCCAGCAGTGAAATCCTAGCGGGACCCACCTACAATGAGCAGTTCTTC.

In its sample, this clonotype was seen many times. The rearrangement uses TRBV20-1 and TRBJ1-5; weak D call: TRBD1 (5 bases). V was clipped by 6 bases and J by 5 bases, with 17 bases between them. From germline, CDR1 is DFQATT and CDR2 SNEGSKA (reference sequence). This CDR3 is built from 14 residues. This chain's CDR3 is CSARDPREDQPQHF. The DNA of the CDR3 is TGCAGTGCGCGGGACCCCAGGGAGGATCAGCCCCAGCATTTT.

This clonotype was seen at least ten times. This chain links TRBV28 with TRBJ2-7; 14 positions match TRBD2. Germline V lookup: CDR1 MDHEN, CDR2 SYDVKM. J was trimmed by 4 bases and V by 4 bases; bases with no gene match: 6. This CDR3 has 16 residues. CDR3: CASSSGLAGEVYEQYF. The CDR3 DNA sequence: TGTGCCAGCAGTTCGGGACTAGCGGGAGAGGTTTACGAGCAGTACTTC.

This clonotype was counted between two and nine times. The rearrangement uses TRBV29-1 and TRBJ2-7, with 13 bases lining up with TRBD2. Germline assignment: CDR1 SQVTM and CDR2 ANQGSEA. This CDR3 is 11 amino acids long. With 6 bases clipped from V and 7 bases from J, the junction kept 0 bases outside the gene matches. The CDR3 loop reads CSVGLAGEQYF. CDR3 DNA sequence: TGCAGCGTGGGACTAGCGGGGGAGCAGTACTTC.

This clonotype has only a few counts. V usage is TRBV6-1 and J usage is TRBJ2-7; D remains unclear. The DNA end is a closer match to TRBJ2-1, so the J assignment may be wrong. The CDR3 has 12 amino acids. CDR1 is MNHNS, CDR2 SASEGT, per germline. The CDR3 loop reads CASIPKPWEQFF. CDR3 nucleotides: TGTGCCAGCATCCCTAAACCCTGGGAGCAGTTCTTC.

The table lists this clonotype with many counts. The chain combines TRBV28 with TRBJ2-5; 11 positions agree with TRBD2. J gave up 1 base and V 4 bases, and 5 bases lay outside the gene matches. Germline V gene data show CDR1 as MDHEN and CDR2 as SYDVKM. This CDR3 region has 16 residues. In DNA form, the CDR3 reads TGTGCCAGCAGTTGGACGGGACTAGCGGTCCAAGAGACCCAGTACTTC. This codes for CASSWTGLAVQETQYF.

This clonotype was seen ten or more times. The chain uses TRBV6-5 and TRBJ2-7; possibly TRBD1 for D (5 bases). Trimming took 6 bases from V and 3 from J, leaving 9 bases between them. The CDR3 is made up of 12 amino acids. Germline lookup yields CDR1 MNHEY and CDR2 SVGAGI. The CDR3 nucleotides are TGTGCCAGCAGGATGACAGACTACGAGCAGTACTTC. Its protein is CASRMTDYEQYF.

This clonotype was detected ten times or more. CDR3 loop: CASSLTGPGELFF. The DNA of the CDR3 is TGTGCCAGCAGTTTAACGGGACCGGGGGAGCTGTTTTTT. The rearrangement uses TRBV12-3 or TRBV12-4 and TRBJ2-2; either TRBD1 or TRBD2 may supply D (5 bases each). The V and J ends lost 2 bases and 8 bases respectively, with 9 bases between them. The CDR3 is 13 residues long.

Ten or more counts support this clonotype. The gene calls are TRBV7-6 and TRBJ2-3; 11 bases map to TRBD2. This CDR3 spans 15 amino acids. The germline V gene has CDR1 SGHVS and CDR2 FNYEAQ. V lost 3 bases, J lost 4 bases, and 3 bases stayed unmatched. The CDR3 DNA follows: TGTGCCAGCAGCTTGACTAGCGGGAAGGCAGATACGCAGTATTTT. This gives the protein CASSLTSGKADTQYF.

The sample holds many counts of this clonotype. The rearrangement links TRBV24-1 to TRBJ2-5, with 8 bases matching TRBD1. Germline CDR1 KGHDR, CDR2 SFDVKD. This CDR3 comprises 15 residues. The junction had 9 bases not matched to a gene; V was cut back by 5 bases and J by 5 bases. As DNA, the CDR3 is TGTGCCACCAGTGGGGCAGGGGGCCCTCGGGAGACCCAGTACTTC. Protein: CATSGAGGPRETQYF.

V gene TRBV27 combines with J gene TRBJ1-2; no reliable D call. The CDR3 spans 14 residues. CDR1 MNHEY and CDR2 SMNVEV come from the germline V gene (reference sequence). V was trimmed by 1 base and J by 4 bases, leaving 10 bases between them. This CDR3 is CASSLYGPTYGYTF. The CDR3 nucleotides are TGTGCCAGCAGTTTATACGGGCCAACCTATGGCTACACCTTC.

The table lists this clonotype with many counts. The rearrangement uses TRBV9 and TRBJ2-2; 8 bases are shared with TRBD1. CDR1 and CDR2 from the germline V gene are SGDLS and YYNGEE. CDR3 length equals 15 residues. The V gene end was trimmed by 5 bases and the J gene end by 3 bases; junction bases not matched to a gene: 6. CDR3 sequence reads: CASSSGQGDTGELFF. Here the CDR3 DNA reads TGTGCCAGCAGTTCTGGACAGGGCGACACCGGGGAGCTGTTTTTT.

This clonotype was seen repeatedly, ten times or more. The chain is built from TRBV5-7 and TRBJ1-5; D uncertain. TRBV5-7 belongs to the ORF category, with a function that is uncertain. CDR3 length equals 13 residues. Trimming cost V 7 bases and J 2 bases, with 10 bases left between them. The CDR3, as DNA: TGTGCCAGCGGTCGACGGTGCAATCAGCCCCAGCATTTT. Protein product: CASGRRCNQPQHF.

This clonotype was detected ten times or more. The genes are TRBV7-2 and TRBJ1-2; a weak D match, TRBD1 (5 bases). Between the trimmed V and J ends, which lost 2 bases and 8 bases, there was a span of 15 bases. The CDR3 sequence is 14 residues long. Germline CDR1 and CDR2: SGHTA and FQGNSA. The CDR3 reads CASSLRGSGRGYTF. CDR3 DNA sequence: TGTGCCAGCAGCTTAAGAGGGTCAGGGAGAGGCTACACCTTC.